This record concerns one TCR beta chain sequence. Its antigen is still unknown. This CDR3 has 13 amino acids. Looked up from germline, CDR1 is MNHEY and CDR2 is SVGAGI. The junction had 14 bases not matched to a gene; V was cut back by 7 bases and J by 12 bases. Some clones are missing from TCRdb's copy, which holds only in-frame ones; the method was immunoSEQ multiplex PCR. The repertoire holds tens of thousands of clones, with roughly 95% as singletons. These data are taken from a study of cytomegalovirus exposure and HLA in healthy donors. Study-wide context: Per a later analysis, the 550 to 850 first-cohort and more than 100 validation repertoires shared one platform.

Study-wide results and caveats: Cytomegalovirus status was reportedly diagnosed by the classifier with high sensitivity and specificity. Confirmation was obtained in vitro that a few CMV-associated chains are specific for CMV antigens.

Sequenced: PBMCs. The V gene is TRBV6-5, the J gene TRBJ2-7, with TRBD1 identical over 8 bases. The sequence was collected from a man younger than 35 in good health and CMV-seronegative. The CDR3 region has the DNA TGTGCCAGCACCACCCCCCTCGGACAGGGCTGGTACTTC. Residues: CASTTPLGQGWYF.